A single sample gave rise to the 18 T cell receptor beta chains below, sequenced in a study of blood T cell repertoires in COVID-19. Measured with immunoSEQ multiplex PCR; TCRdb has only the in-frame clones, and not every one. Of about 67,000 clones listed, 87% were seen once; the top ten hold approximately 20%. The sample comprised peripheral blood. The receptors here all came from a woman older than 75 with acute or convalescent COVID-19.

The V call is TRBV7-9, the J call TRBJ2-3; 13 bases map to TRBD2. Looked up from germline, CDR1 is SEHNR and CDR2 is FQNEAQ (reference sequence). V was clipped by 4 bases and J by 6 bases; unmatched bases: 7. The CDR3 has 16 amino acids. CDR3 sequence (DNA): TGTGCCAGCAGCTCCGGACTAGCGGGAGCCCTGGATACGCAGTATTTT. Residues: CASSSGLAGALDTQYF.

The chain recombines TRBV5-1 with TRBJ1-1; D is uncertain. From germline, CDR1 is SGHRS and CDR2 YFSETQ. The V end lost 4 bases, the J end lost 6 bases, and 16 bases lay between the germline ends. CDR3 length: 14 residues. In DNA, the CDR3 is TGCGCCAGCAGCGGAGGACGGTCAGACGCTGAAGCTTTCTTT. It translates to CASSGGRSDAEAFF.

This chain joins TRBV5-6 and TRBJ1-3; D might be TRBD1 (5 bases). The germline V gene encodes CDR1 SGHDT and CDR2 YYEEEE. The CDR3 is 13 amino acids. The V end lost 1 base, the J end lost 8 bases, and 10 bases lay between the germline ends. The CDR3 loop is CASSLPGGDTIYF. The CDR3, as DNA: TGTGCCAGCAGCTTGCCCGGAGGGGACACCATATATTTT.

The rearrangement joins TRBV2 to TRBJ2-2; a possible D gene is TRBD1 (5 bases). CDR1 and CDR2 (germline): SNHLY, FYNNEI. The CDR3 runs to 15 residues. The V end was cut by 7 bases, the J end by 6 bases, with 18 bases between. The CDR3 sequence is CASTLSSGISGELFF. In DNA, the CDR3 is TGTGCCAGCACCCTTTCCTCAGGGATATCCGGGGAGCTGTTTTTT.

This chain connects TRBV5-1 to TRBJ2-5; weak D call: TRBD1 (6 bases). Germline V gives CDR1 SGHRS, CDR2 YFSETQ. The ends were cut back, 0 bases at V and 1 base at J, with 10 bases in the middle. This CDR3 is 15 amino acids long. The CDR3: CASSLGDTFQETQYF. DNA for the CDR3: TGCGCCAGCAGCTTGGGGGACACATTCCAAGAGACCCAGTACTTC.

The chain has TRBV19 and TRBJ1-3; no firm D call. The CDR3 spans 15 residues. V lost 5 bases and J 0 bases, leaving 11 bases between the germline ends. From germline, CDR1 is LNHDA and CDR2 SQIVND (reference sequence). The CDR3 DNA reads as TGTGCCAGTAGTTCCCAGACTGACTCTGGAAACACCATATATTTT. Protein product: CASSSQTDSGNTIYF.

The chain employs TRBV5-1 and TRBJ2-2; the match to TRBD2 covers 9 bases. Trimming at V came to 5 bases and at J to 6 bases, leaving 8 bases not matched to a gene. CDR3 length: 15 residues. Germline assignment: CDR1 SGHRS and CDR2 YFSETQ. CDR3 in DNA: TGCGCCAGCAGGTCGAGCGGGGGGTTGTCCGGGGAGCTGTTTTTT. It is translated as CASRSSGGLSGELFF.

This clone was recorded only once. The chain employs TRBV11-2 and TRBJ2-7, with TRBD2 matching over 7 bases. J gave up 3 bases and V 1 base, and 6 bases lay outside the gene matches. This CDR3 has 15 amino acids. Per germline, CDR1 SGHAT and CDR2 FQNNGV. CDR3 DNA sequence: TGTGCCAGCAGCTTAGGAGGCGGGAGCGGCTACGAGCAGTACTTC. Protein product: CASSLGGGSGYEQYF. Based on the CDR3 plus reference TRBV11-2 and TRBJ2-7, the full variable domain is EAGVAQSPRYKIIEKRQSVAFWCNPISGHATLYWYQQILGQGPKLLIQFQNNGVVDDSQLPKDRFSAERLKGVDSTLKIQPAKLEDSAVYLCASSLGGGSGYEQYFGPGTRLTVT.

The chain couples TRBV5-1 to TRBJ2-2, with 9 positions matching TRBD2. The CDR3 is 15 amino acids. Germline lookup yields CDR1 SGHRS and CDR2 YFSETQ. After removal of 4 bases from V and 4 bases from J, the junction contained 5 bases not matched to a gene. As DNA, the CDR3 is TGCGCCAGCAGCCCCTATAGCGGGGGCACCGGGGAGCTGTTTTTT. As protein: CASSPYSGGTGELFF.

This chain links TRBV19 with TRBJ1-5; a weak D match, TRBD1 (6 bases). This CDR3 comprises 16 residues. The ends were cut back, 4 bases at V and 5 bases at J, with 18 bases in the middle. The germline V gene has CDR1 LNHDA and CDR2 SQIVND (reference sequence). The CDR3 DNA sequence: TGTGCCAGTAGTAAGGGAACAGGGTGGGGAGATCAGCCCCAGCATTTT. This translates into CASSKGTGWGDQPQHF.

V and J are TRBV7-2 and TRBJ1-1, with D hard to call. The CDR3 has 13 amino acids. The V gene's germline CDR1 is SGHTA and CDR2 FQGNSA. V was shortened by 8 bases and J by 4 bases, with 14 bases between the two germline ends. CDR3 region: CASRYAATTEAFF. The CDR3 coding sequence is TGTGCCAGCCGTTACGCGGCTACCACTGAAGCTTTCTTT.

The chain employs TRBV14 and TRBJ1-4, with D unclear. The CDR3 extends over 15 amino acids. Germline CDR1 and CDR2: SGHDN and FVKESK. Trimming cost V 0 bases and J 10 bases, with 15 bases left between them. The CDR3 reads CASSQDSRTRGKLFF. The CDR3 region has the DNA TGTGCCAGCAGCCAAGATTCTCGGACTAGAGGAAAACTGTTTTTT.

The chain carries TRBV5-1 and TRBJ2-1; perhaps TRBD1 as D (5 bases). The CDR3 has 15 residues. Trimming pared 3 bases from V and 2 bases from J, leaving 12 bases between. CDR1 and CDR2 from the germline V gene are SGHRS and YFSETQ. The CDR3 DNA follows: TGCGCCAGCAGCTCGCAGGGTGGGCCCTACAATGAGCAGTTCTTC. This gives the protein CASSSQGGPYNEQFF.

This chain joins TRBV12-5 and TRBJ2-3, with no clear D. This CDR3 contains 14 residues. Looked up from germline, CDR1 is LGHNT and CDR2 is FRNRAP. Trimming cost V 6 bases and J 3 bases, with 13 bases left between them. CDR3: CASGDTSGTDTQYF. CDR3 coding DNA: TGTGCTAGTGGAGACACTTCTGGGACAGATACGCAGTATTTT.

The chain recombines TRBV9 with TRBJ1-1; 10 bases line up with TRBD1. CDR1 is SGDLS, CDR2 YYNGEE, per germline. The trim removed 2 bases at V and 8 bases at J, leaving 6 bases unmatched. The CDR3 has 14 amino acids. This CDR3 is CASSVGQGVVEAFF. CDR3 coding DNA: TGTGCCAGCAGCGTCGGACAGGGGGTGGTAGAAGCTTTCTTT. Drawing the rest from reference TRBV9 and TRBJ1-1, the complete variable domain is DSGVTQTPKHLITATGQRVTLRCSPRSGDLSVYWYQQSLDQGLQFLIQYYNGEERAKGNILERFSAQQFPDLHSELNLSSLELGDSALYFCASSVGQGVVEAFFGQGTRLTVV.

V and J are TRBV9 and TRBJ2-6, with 10 bases identical to TRBD1. Germline V lookup: CDR1 SGDLS, CDR2 YYNGEE. There are 18 residues in the CDR3. With V trimmed by 4 bases and J by 0 bases, 7 bases remained unmatched. This CDR3 is CASSRTGTGVSGANVLTF. In nucleotides, the CDR3 is TGTGCCAGCAGCAGGACCGGGACAGGGGTCTCTGGGGCCAACGTCCTGACTTTC.

This clone was seen a single time. The rearrangement joins TRBV7-2 to TRBJ2-7; D unresolved. This CDR3 has 14 amino acids. V was pared by 1 base and J by 0 bases, with 7 bases between. Germline V lookup: CDR1 SGHTA, CDR2 FQGNSA. The CDR3 DNA sequence: TGTGCCAGCAGCTTAGGTTTCAGCTCCTACGAGCAGTACTTC. Encoded protein: CASSLGFSSYEQYF. Using reference TRBV7-2 and TRBJ2-7 for the parts outside the CDR3, the full variable domain is GAGVSQSPSNKVTEKGKDVELRCDPISGHTALYWYRQSLGQGLEFLIYFQGNSAPDKSGLPSDRFSAERTGGSVSTLTIQRTQQEDSAVYLCASSLGFSSYEQYFGPGTRLTVT.

The chain couples TRBV5-4 to TRBJ1-2; 10 bases map to TRBD1. Germline assignment: CDR1 SGHNT and CDR2 YYREEE (reference sequence). V dropped 7 bases and J dropped 8; count of bases not matched to a gene: 8. CDR3 size: 13 residues. The CDR3 protein is CASRDRGGGGYTF. In nucleotides, the CDR3 is TGTGCCAGCCGGGACAGGGGAGGAGGAGGCTACACCTTC.